Below, 27 T cell receptor beta chains from the same sample are listed, as sequenced in a study of follicular helper T cells after annual influenza vaccination. Measured with immunoSEQ multiplex PCR; TCRdb has only the in-frame clones, and not every one. The data show 5,500 to 6,000 clones, approximately 88% seen once. Time point noted: 2015-2016 season, 7 days after influenza vaccination. The specimen comprised CXCR5+ CD38- circulating T follicular helper cells from blood, sampled 7 days after influenza vaccination. The subset denotes: circulating Tfh, non-naive CD4+CXCR5+PD-1+ (ICOS+CD38+ or ICOS-CD38-). These receptors were collected from an adult who received the influenza vaccine.

This clone was counted a single time. The genes are TRBV2 and TRBJ2-1; 9 bases agree with TRBD1. Per the germline V gene, CDR1 is SNHLY and CDR2 is FYNNEI. The CDR3 covers 15 residues. V was clipped by 5 bases and J by 9 bases; unmatched bases: 11. CDR3 DNA: TGTGCCAGCAGTCAAACAGGGACAGGGACGAGTGAGCAGTTCTTC. As protein: CASSQTGTGTSEQFF. Drawing the rest from reference TRBV2 and TRBJ2-1, the complete variable domain is EPEVTQTPSHQVTQMGQEVILRCVPISNHLYFYWYRQILGQKVEFLVSFYNNEISEKSEIFDDQFSVERPDGSNFTLKIRSTKLEDSAMYFCASSQTGTGTSEQFFGPGTRLTVL.

This sequence joins TRBV10-3 and TRBJ1-3; D perhaps matches TRBD1 (6 bases). The CDR3 runs to 12 residues. With 8 bases removed from V and 4 bases from J, the gap between germline ends came to 9 bases. Germline-derived CDR1 and CDR2 are ENHRY and SYGVKD. The CDR3 reads CAIDGGGNTIYF. CDR3 nucleotide sequence: TGTGCCATCGATGGGGGCGGAAACACCATATATTTT.

The chain is built from TRBV18 and TRBJ2-1; a possible D gene is TRBD2 (5 bases). The germline V gene has CDR1 KGHSH and CDR2 LQKENI. Trimming removed 2 bases from V and 6 bases from J, with 17 bases in between. CDR3 length equals 16 residues. The CDR3 coding sequence is TGTGCCAGCTCACCAAGTGCTCGGGGAGCCTTCAATGAGCAGTTCTTC. Encoded protein: CASSPSARGAFNEQFF.

This chain joins TRBV5-6 and TRBJ1-2; no firm D call. Trimming removed 4 bases from V and 3 bases from J, with 13 bases in between. This CDR3 spans 14 amino acids. Germline V gene lookup returns CDR1 SGHDT and CDR2 YYEEEE. The CDR3 nucleotides read TGTGCCAGCAGCATCGGAGGGTTGGACTATGGCTACACCTTC. It codes for CASSIGGLDYGYTF. Full variable domain (remainder filled in from reference TRBV5-6 and TRBJ1-2): DAGVTQSPTHLIKTRGQQVTLRCSPKSGHDTVSWYQQALGQGPQFIFQYYEEEERQRGNFPDRFSGHQFPNYSSELNVNALLLGDSALYLCASSIGGLDYGYTFGSGTRLTVV.

The V and J genes are TRBV29-1 and TRBJ2-3, with 8 bases identical to TRBD2. CDR1 is SQVTM, CDR2 ANQGSEA, per germline. The CDR3 consists of 14 residues. V trimming: 6 bases; J trimming: 2 bases; junction bases outside the gene matches: 7. The CDR3 sequence is CSVRGGLHTDTQYF. CDR3 bases: TGCAGCGTCCGGGGGGGGCTGCACACAGATACGCAGTATTTT.

The V and J genes are TRBV5-6 and TRBJ2-3; a weak D match, TRBD2 (5 bases). The CDR3 has 16 amino acids. Trimming shortened V by 0 bases and J by 8 bases, and 19 bases separated the two germline ends. Germline V gives CDR1 SGHDT, CDR2 YYEEEE. As DNA, the CDR3 is TGTGCCAGCAGCTTGGGTGGAGCGGAGAACCGGGGTACGCAGTATTTT. It yields the protein CASSLGGAENRGTQYF.

This rearrangement joins TRBV18 to TRBJ1-1; D remains ambiguous. Germline CDR1 is KGHSH and CDR2 is LQKENI. Trimming took off 3 bases at V and 6 bases at J, with 5 bases between the two ends. This CDR3 contains 11 residues. This CDR3 is CASSPGPEAFF. The CDR3 DNA is TGTGCCAGCTCACCCGGTCCTGAAGCTTTCTTT.

The chain joins TRBV27 to TRBJ2-2; possible D gene TRBD1, 5 bases. This CDR3 spans 15 amino acids. The V gene lost 4 bases and the J gene lost 3 bases, with 12 bases spanning the gap. Per germline, CDR1 MNHEY and CDR2 SMNVEV (reference sequence). In nucleotides, the CDR3 is TGTGCCAGCAGTTCCCAGGGTGGTTACACCGGGGAGCTGTTTTTT. Its protein is CASSSQGGYTGELFF.

The genes are TRBV28 and TRBJ2-6; D possibly corresponds to TRBD1 (6 bases). The CDR3 sequence is 16 residues long. The germline V gene encodes CDR1 MDHEN and CDR2 SYDVKM. V lost 6 bases and J 4 bases, leaving 16 bases between the germline ends. CDR3: CASRKTGGRGANVLTF. The CDR3 DNA follows: TGTGCCAGCAGAAAGACAGGTGGCAGGGGGGCCAACGTCCTGACTTTC.

The chain carries TRBV6-1 and TRBJ2-3; D tentatively reads TRBD1 or TRBD2 (5 bases each). Germline V gene lookup returns CDR1 MNHNS and CDR2 SASEGT. V shed 6 bases and J shed 4 bases, with 8 bases lying between them. The CDR3 has 12 amino acids. CDR3 nucleotide sequence: TGTGCCAGCAGGGGGACGGCAGATACGCAGTATTTT. As protein: CASRGTADTQYF.

The V call is TRBV5-1, the J call TRBJ2-7; D gene unclear. V was cut by 2 bases and J by 3 bases, with 6 bases left in between. The CDR3 is made up of 12 amino acids. Germline V CDR1 and CDR2: SGHRS, YFSETQ. Written as DNA, the CDR3 is TGCGCCAGCAGCTTAGACAACTACGAGCAGTACTTC. It is translated as CASSLDNYEQYF.

The rearrangement links TRBV4-3 to TRBJ1-2, with D uncertain. Germline V gene data show CDR1 as LGHNA and CDR2 as YSLEER. V gave up 5 bases and J gave up 4 bases, with 8 bases separating them. The CDR3 is made up of 12 amino acids. The DNA of the CDR3 is TGCGCCAGCAGCAGAGGTCCCTATGGCTACACCTTC. It yields the protein CASSRGPYGYTF.

The genes are TRBV30 and TRBJ2-7; D is unresolved. Germline V gene data show CDR1 as GTSNPN and CDR2 as SVGIG (reference sequence). V was pared by 4 bases and J by 2 bases, with 12 bases between. The CDR3 covers 13 residues. CDR3 residues: CAWTRPPAYEQYF. The CDR3 nucleotides are TGTGCCTGGACAAGGCCTCCTGCCTACGAGCAGTACTTC.

The chain uses TRBV7-2 and TRBJ1-2; 8 bases agree with TRBD1. The V gene end was trimmed by 5 bases and the J gene end by 6 bases; junction bases not matched to a gene: 11. The CDR3 loop spans 15 amino acids. Germline loops: CDR1 SGHTA, CDR2 FQGNSA. The CDR3 DNA follows: TGTGCCAGCAGCCTCCGACAGGGGACCACAGATGGCTACACCTTC. This sequence encodes CASSLRQGTTDGYTF.

This chain connects TRBV6-6 to TRBJ1-5; 10 bases fit TRBD1. Germline V CDR1 and CDR2: MNHNY, SVGAGI (reference sequence). The CDR3 is made up of 15 amino acids. J lost 2 bases, V lost 7 bases, and 5 bases had no gene match. The CDR3 here is CASTTTGGGNQPQHF. In DNA form, the CDR3 reads TGTGCCAGCACTACGACAGGGGGCGGCAATCAGCCCCAGCATTTT.

This chain connects TRBV19 to TRBJ1-1, with a weak D call TRBD1 (5 bases). The CDR3 loop spans 13 amino acids. The germline V and J ends were trimmed by 4 bases and 2 bases, with 8 bases remaining between them. CDR1 LNHDA and CDR2 SQIVND come from the germline V gene (reference sequence). DNA of the CDR3: TGTGCCAGTAGTACGACAGCAAACACTGAAGCTTTCTTT. This codes for CASSTTANTEAFF.

By share, this clone counts as large. The V and J genes are TRBV6-4 and TRBJ2-7, with unresolved D. CDR1 is MRHNA, CDR2 SNTAGT, per germline. The CDR3 is 9 residues long. The V gene lost 8 bases and the J gene lost 4 bases, with 3 bases spanning the gap. Here the CDR3 reads CASLYEQYF. CDR3 DNA sequence: TGTGCCAGCCTTTACGAGCAGTACTTC.

The gene calls are TRBV5-1 and TRBJ2-3; TRBD2 agrees at 15 bases. The CDR3 consists of 18 residues. The V segment lost 2 bases and the J segment 2 bases; nucleotides outside the gene matches: 6. From germline, CDR1 is SGHRS and CDR2 YFSETQ. The CDR3, as DNA: TGCGCCAGCAGCTTTCGGACTAGCGGGGGGGATACCACAGATACGCAGTATTTT. Residues: CASSFRTSGGDTTDTQYF.

This chain joins TRBV29-1 and TRBJ2-7, with 8 bases matching TRBD1. Germline trimming cut 7 bases from V and 3 bases from J; bases unmatched to any gene: 5. This CDR3 is built from 12 residues. Germline V gene sequence: CDR1 SQVTM, CDR2 ANQGSEA. CDR3 sequence: CSAGTGNYEQYF. CDR3 coding DNA: TGCAGCGCCGGGACAGGAAACTACGAGCAGTACTTC.

This clone was recorded a few times. This chain joins TRBV27 and TRBJ1-6, with 7 bases aligning to TRBD1. After removal of 2 bases from V and 7 bases from J, the junction contained 5 bases not matched to a gene. The CDR3 sequence is 15 residues long. CDR1 is MNHEY, CDR2 SMNVEV, per germline (reference sequence). The CDR3 region is CASSLLGRGNSPLHF. CDR3 coding DNA: TGTGCCAGCAGTTTACTGGGCAGGGGGAATTCACCCCTCCACTTT.

As DNA, the CDR3 is TGTGCCAGCTCACCGGAATTGACTGGGGCCAACGTCCTGACTTTC. It translates to CASSPELTGANVLTF. The rearrangement joins TRBV18 to TRBJ2-6; D is uncertain. V lost 3 bases, J lost 2 bases, and 8 bases lay in between. The CDR3 runs to 15 residues. Germline V lookup: CDR1 KGHSH, CDR2 LQKENI. The full variable domain, completed using reference TRBV18 and TRBJ2-6, is NAGVMQNPRHLVRRRGQEARLRCSPMKGHSHVYWYRQLPEEGLKFMVYLQKENIIDESGMPKERFSAEFPKEGPSILRIQQVVRGDSAAYFCASSPELTGANVLTFGAGSRLTVL.

The rearrangement uses TRBV6-6 and TRBJ2-7; 8 nucleotides align to TRBD1. This CDR3 is 16 amino acids long. Germline-derived CDR1 and CDR2 are MNHNY and SVGAGI (reference sequence). The V segment lost 5 bases and the J segment 0 bases; nucleotides outside the gene matches: 9. CDR3 amino acids: CASSRPAGGFSYEQYF. The DNA of the CDR3 is TGTGCCAGCAGTCGGCCGGCAGGGGGCTTCTCCTACGAGCAGTACTTC.

This rearrangement joins TRBV14 to TRBJ2-3; TRBD2 matches 13 bases. V gave up 5 bases and J gave up 9 bases; unmatched junction bases: 8. CDR1 and CDR2 from the germline V gene are SGHDN and FVKESK. The CDR3 has 15 amino acids. DNA of the CDR3: TGTGCCAGCAGCTTGGGACTAGCGGGACGCGTCACGCAGTATTTT. This encodes CASSLGLAGRVTQYF.

This chain links TRBV5-1 with TRBJ1-2, with D tentatively TRBD1 (5 bases). This CDR3 spans 14 amino acids. V was trimmed by 0 bases and J by 2 bases, leaving 8 bases between them. The germline CDR1 and CDR2 sequences are SGHRS and YFSETQ. The CDR3 DNA follows: TGCGCCAGCAGCTTGGCCCCAGGGAACTATGGCTACACCTTC. Translating it yields CASSLAPGNYGYTF.

In DNA, the CDR3 is TGTGCCACCGCAATGGGAGATACGCAGTATTTT. Its translation: CATAMGDTQYF. The rearrangement uses TRBV10-3 and TRBJ2-3; no firm D call. The CDR3 is 11 residues long. Trimming pared 10 bases from V and 5 bases from J, leaving 10 bases between. Germline loops: CDR1 ENHRY, CDR2 SYGVKD.

This rearrangement joins TRBV6-6 to TRBJ1-5, with no clear D. Germline-derived CDR1 and CDR2 are MNHNY and SVGAGI (reference sequence). The CDR3 is 14 amino acids. V shed 5 bases and J shed 0 bases, with 8 bases lying between them. CDR3 DNA: TGTGCCAGCAGTAACAGCGATAGCAATCAGCCCCAGCATTTT. Its protein product is CASSNSDSNQPQHF.

J is TRBJ1-2 and V is TRBV6-6; D gene uncertain. Per the germline V gene, CDR1 is MNHNY and CDR2 is SVGAGI (reference sequence). CDR3 length equals 14 residues. Between the trimmed V and J ends, which lost 0 bases and 4 bases, there was a span of 9 bases. CDR3 region: CASSYSSESYGYTF. The DNA for the CDR3 is TGTGCCAGCAGTTACTCGTCAGAAAGCTATGGCTACACCTTC.